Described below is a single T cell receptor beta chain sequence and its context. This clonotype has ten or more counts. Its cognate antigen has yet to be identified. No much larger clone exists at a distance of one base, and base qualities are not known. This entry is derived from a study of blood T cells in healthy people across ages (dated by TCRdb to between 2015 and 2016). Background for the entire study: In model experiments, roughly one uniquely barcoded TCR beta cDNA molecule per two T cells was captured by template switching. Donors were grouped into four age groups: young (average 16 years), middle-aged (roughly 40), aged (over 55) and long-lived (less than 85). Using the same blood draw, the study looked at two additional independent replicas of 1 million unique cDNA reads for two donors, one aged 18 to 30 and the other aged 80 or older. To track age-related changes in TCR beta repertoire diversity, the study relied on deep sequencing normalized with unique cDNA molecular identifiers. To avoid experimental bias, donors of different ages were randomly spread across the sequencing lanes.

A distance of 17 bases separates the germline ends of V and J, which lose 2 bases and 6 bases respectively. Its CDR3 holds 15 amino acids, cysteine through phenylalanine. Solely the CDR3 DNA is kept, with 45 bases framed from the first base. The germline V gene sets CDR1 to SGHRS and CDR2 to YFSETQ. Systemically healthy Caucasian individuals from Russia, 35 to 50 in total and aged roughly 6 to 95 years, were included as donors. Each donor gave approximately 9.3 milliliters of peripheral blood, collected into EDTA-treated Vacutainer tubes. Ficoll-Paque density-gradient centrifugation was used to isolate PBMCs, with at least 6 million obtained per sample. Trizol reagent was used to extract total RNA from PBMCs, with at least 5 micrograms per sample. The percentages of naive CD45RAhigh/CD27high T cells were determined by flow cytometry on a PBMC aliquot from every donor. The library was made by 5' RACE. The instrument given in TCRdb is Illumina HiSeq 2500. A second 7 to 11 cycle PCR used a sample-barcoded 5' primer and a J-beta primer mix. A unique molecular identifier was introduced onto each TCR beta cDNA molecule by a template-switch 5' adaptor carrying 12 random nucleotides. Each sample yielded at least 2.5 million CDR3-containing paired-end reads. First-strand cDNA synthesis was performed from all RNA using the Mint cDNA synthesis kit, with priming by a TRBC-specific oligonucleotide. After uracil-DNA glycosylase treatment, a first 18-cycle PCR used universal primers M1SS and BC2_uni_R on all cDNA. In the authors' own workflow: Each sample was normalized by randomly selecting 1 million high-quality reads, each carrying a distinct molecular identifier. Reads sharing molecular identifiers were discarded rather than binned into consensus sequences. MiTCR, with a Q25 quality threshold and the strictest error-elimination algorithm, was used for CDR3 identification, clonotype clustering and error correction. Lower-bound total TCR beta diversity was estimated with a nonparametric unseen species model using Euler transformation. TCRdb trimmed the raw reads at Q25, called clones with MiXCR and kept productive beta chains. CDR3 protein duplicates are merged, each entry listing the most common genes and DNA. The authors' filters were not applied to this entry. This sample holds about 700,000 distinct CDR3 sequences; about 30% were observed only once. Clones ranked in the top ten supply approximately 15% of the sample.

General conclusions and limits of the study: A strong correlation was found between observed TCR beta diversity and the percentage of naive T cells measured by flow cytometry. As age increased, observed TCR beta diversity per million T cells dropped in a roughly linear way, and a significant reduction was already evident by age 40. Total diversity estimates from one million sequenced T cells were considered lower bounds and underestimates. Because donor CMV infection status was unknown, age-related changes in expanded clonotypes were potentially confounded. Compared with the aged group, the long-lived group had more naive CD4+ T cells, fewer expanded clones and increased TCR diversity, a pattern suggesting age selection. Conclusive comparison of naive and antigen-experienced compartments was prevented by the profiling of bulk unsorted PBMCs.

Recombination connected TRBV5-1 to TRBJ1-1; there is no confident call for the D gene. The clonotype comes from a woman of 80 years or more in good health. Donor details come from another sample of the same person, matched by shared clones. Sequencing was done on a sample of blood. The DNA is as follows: TGCGCCAGCAGCTTCGAATCGGGCAGGCGCGCTGAAGCTTTCTTT. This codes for CASSFESGRRAEAFF.